This T cell receptor beta chain comes out of a study of T-cell reconstitution after alpha-beta-depleted transplantation in children. Study conclusions and caveats: Where alpha-beta T cells came from about two months after transplant was reportedly several hundred expanded graft clones. Day-60 TCRbeta diversity that was high in some patients was derived from surviving recipient T cells and thymic progenitors. At the one-year point after transplant, T-cell counts and TCRbeta diversity were found to come mostly from T cells that had been newly produced.

As to this clonotype: Its antigen is currently unknown.

TCRbeta library preparation incorporated unique molecular identifiers. MiXCR, run by TCRdb on the PCR reads, gives a single entry per CDR3 protein. The sample includes 250,000 to 400,000 distinct CDR3 sequences, approximately 23% of them seen just once. Germline V gene sequence: CDR1 DFQATT, CDR2 SNEGSKA (reference sequence). V lost 3 bases, J lost 2 bases, and 6 bases lay in between. The CDR3 extends over 12 amino acids. This chain uses TRBV20-1 with TRBJ2-3; no clear D gene. The sequences come from PBMCs, mostly from graft donor cells, collected 180 days after TCRalphabeta/CD19-depleted stem cell transplant. The TCR comes from a male patient under 18 who had a stem cell transplant for acute lymphoblastic leukemia, so the T cells may come from the graft donor. DNA for the CDR3: TGCAGTGCTAGTGGCCCCACAGATACGCAGTATTTT. Its protein product is CSASGPTDTQYF.